These T cell receptor beta chains were read from a single sample in a study of control samples from healthy donors and cancer patients. The method was immunoSEQ multiplex PCR; TCRdb's version includes in-frame clones alone and lacks a portion of them. The repertoire holds approximately 170,000 clones, with just over 90% as singletons. What was sequenced was blood. Every receptor here comes from a woman aged 55-75 years in good health. Both conserved end residues are part of each CDR3. D genes are given only for firm matches. Clone size appears in some rows only: once, few, many, or a class for an expanded clone.

v_call	d_call	j_call	clone_size	cdr3_aa	cdr3_nt
TRBV18	NA	TRBJ1-4	NA	CASSPRAASPATNEKLFF	TGTGCCAGCTCACCACGGGCCGCGTCACCTGCAACTAATGAAAAACTGTTTTTT
TRBV5-1	TRBD1	TRBJ1-2	NA	CASSFDLDRVGGYTF	TGCGCCAGCAGCTTCGACCTGGACAGGGTGGGTGGCTACACCTTC
TRBV7-2	TRBD1	TRBJ2-1	NA	CASSAPGQVTSYNEQFF	TGTGCCAGCAGCGCACCGGGACAGGTAACCTCCTACAATGAGCAGTTCTTC
TRBV28	NA	TRBJ1-2	NA	CASSGKTGFDGNYGYTF	TGTGCCAGCAGTGGCAAGACGGGGTTTGATGGAAACTATGGCTACACCTTC
TRBV27	TRBD1	TRBJ1-6	NA	CASSRDRVNSPLHF	TGTGCCAGCAGCAGGGACAGGGTAAATTCACCCCTCCACTTT
TRBV9	NA	TRBJ2-2	NA	CASSVGSAVNTGELFF	TGTGCCAGCAGCGTGGGGTCGGCAGTGAACACCGGGGAGCTGTTTTTT
TRBV30	NA	TRBJ1-1	once	CAWRGRQSRIEAFF	TGTGCCTGGAGAGGACGACAGTCAAGGATTGAAGCTTTCTTT
TRBV7-2	TRBD1	TRBJ2-2	NA	CASTDLTGNAGELFF	TGTGCCAGCACCGACCTGACAGGGAACGCCGGGGAGCTGTTTTTT
TRBV19	NA	TRBJ1-2	NA	CVSKGTGTNYGYTF	TGTGTCAGTAAGGGCACTGGAACTAACTATGGCTACACCTTC
TRBV7-2	NA	TRBJ1-2	NA	CASSSNPTGTYGYTF	TGTGCCAGCAGCTCAAACCCCACAGGGACCTATGGCTACACCTTC
TRBV5-1	TRBD1	TRBJ1-1	NA	CASSLGTGNEAFF	TGCGCCAGCAGCTTGGGGACAGGGAATGAAGCTTTCTTT
TRBV4-3	NA	TRBJ1-1	NA	CASSQGENTEAFF	TGCGCCAGCAGCCAAGGCGAAAACACTGAAGCTTTCTTT
TRBV7-8	NA	TRBJ1-6	NA	CASSFRQGITYNSPLHF	TGTGCCAGCAGCTTCCGGCAGGGGATAACCTATAATTCACCCCTCCACTTT
TRBV7-7	NA	TRBJ2-5	once	CASSPARQPQETQYF	TGTGCTAGCAGCCCAGCCCGCCAACCTCAAGAGACCCAGTACTTC
TRBV29-1	NA	TRBJ1-1	NA	CSVGRVEANTEAFF	TGCAGCGTGGGTAGAGTGGAAGCGAACACTGAAGCTTTCTTT
TRBV2	NA	TRBJ2-5	once	CASSRQVLQETQYF	TGTGCCAGCAGTCGGCAGGTTCTCCAAGAGACCCAGTACTTC
TRBV6-2/TRBV6-3	NA	TRBJ2-1	NA	CASSYFVGNEQFF	TGTGCCAGCAGTTACTTTGTGGGCAATGAGCAGTTCTTC
TRBV19	NA	TRBJ1-5	NA	CASQGRGNQPQHF	TGTGCCAGTCAAGGTCGGGGAAATCAGCCCCAGCATTTT
TRBV5-6	TRBD1	TRBJ1-2	NA	CASTRATGGYSNYGYTF	TGTGCCAGCACCCGGGCGACAGGGGGTTATTCTAACTATGGCTACACCTTC
TRBV6-5	NA	TRBJ1-2	NA	CASSYSTSGPYGYTF	TGTGCCAGCAGTTACTCGACAAGTGGGCCCTATGGCTACACCTTC